A single sample is the source of the 11 T cell receptor beta chains below, sequenced in a study of cytomegalovirus exposure and HLA in healthy donors. Primers: 60 Vbeta forward and 13 Jbeta reverse. Sequenced by immunoSEQ multiplex PCR; TCRdb stores in-frame clones only, minus some. This sample carries some 130,000 clones, 80% of them seen once, and the ten largest clones take around 2.5%. Specimen: PBMCs. These receptor sequences come from a man in his thirties or forties in good health and CMV-seronegative.

This sequence joins TRBV27 and TRBJ1-1; D is unclear. Germline loops: CDR1 MNHEY, CDR2 SMNVEV (reference sequence). The V end was cut by 5 bases, the J end by 1 base, with 14 bases between. The CDR3 is 15 amino acids. The CDR3 loop reads CASSPIGVTNTEAFF. CDR3 sequence (DNA): TGTGCCAGCAGTCCCATCGGAGTGACGAACACTGAAGCTTTCTTT.

V gene TRBV6-1 combines with J gene TRBJ2-1, with 12 bases that match TRBD2. This CDR3 region has 15 residues. V lost 7 bases, J lost 9 bases, and 10 bases stayed unmatched. Germline CDR1 is MNHNS and CDR2 is SASEGT. CDR3 sequence: CASNGLAGYQGEQFF. For the CDR3, the DNA is TGTGCCAGCAATGGACTAGCGGGATATCAGGGTGAGCAGTTCTTC.

The chain carries TRBV5-6 and TRBJ2-2, with TRBD1 matching 10 bases. The V gene's germline CDR1 is SGHDT and CDR2 YYEEEE. CDR3 size: 16 residues. V dropped 4 bases and J dropped 5; count of bases not matched to a gene: 8. CDR3 nucleotide sequence: TGTGCCAGCAGCACCTTGACAGGGGGCGAAACCGGGGAGCTGTTTTTT. Encoded protein: CASSTLTGGETGELFF.

Regarding this clone: One junction end does not reproduce the germline sequence, and a read error may be involved. This chain uses TRBV27 with TRBJ2-7, with D possibly being TRBD1 (7 bases). Germline values: CDR1 MNHEY, CDR2 SMNVEV (reference sequence). The CDR3 has 15 amino acids. The CDR3 here is CASSFFGGGGYGQYF. In DNA form, the CDR3 reads TGTGCCAGCAGTTTTTTTGGAGGGGGCGGGTACGGGCAGTACTTC.

The chain joins TRBV27 to TRBJ2-7; TRBD2 might be the D (7 bases). Germline V gene lookup returns CDR1 MNHEY and CDR2 SMNVEV (reference sequence). The V gene lost 2 bases and the J gene lost 5 bases, with 13 bases spanning the gap. This CDR3 is built from 14 residues. The CDR3 sequence: CASSLRGARNEQYF. The CDR3 region has the DNA TGTGCCAGCAGTTTACGGGGGGCAAGAAACGAGCAGTACTTC.

The rearrangement links TRBV9 to TRBJ2-6; D uncertain. Germline CDR1 is SGDLS and CDR2 is YYNGEE. This CDR3 is built from 16 residues. Trimming left V 3 bases short and J 3 bases short, with 13 bases between. The CDR3 DNA follows: TGTGCCAGCAGCGAACTTGACTTGAGTGGGGCCAACGTCCTGACTTTC. This encodes CASSELDLSGANVLTF.

The CDR3 here is CASSSGDGNTEAFF. The DNA for the CDR3 is TGTGCCAGCAGCTCAGGGGACGGGAACACTGAAGCTTTCTTT. The rearrangement joins TRBV7-9 to TRBJ1-1; D might be TRBD1 (6 bases). The CDR3 has 14 residues. Deletions cut 4 bases from V and 1 base from J, with 10 bases between. Per germline, CDR1 SEHNR and CDR2 FQNEAQ (reference sequence).

The CDR3 is CAWSRGRDTQYF. DNA for the CDR3: TGTGCCTGGAGTAGGGGTCGGGATACGCAGTATTTT. This chain connects TRBV30 to TRBJ2-3, with D maybe TRBD1 (5 bases). V was trimmed by 2 bases and J by 6 bases, leaving 9 bases between them. Germline assignment: CDR1 GTSNPN and CDR2 SVGIG (reference sequence). The CDR3 has 12 amino acids.

This clone was observed once. The chain carries TRBV2 and TRBJ2-7; D not resolved. CDR1 SNHLY and CDR2 FYNNEI come from the germline V gene. V lost 3 bases and J 5 bases, leaving 14 bases between the germline ends. This CDR3 is 14 amino acids long. In DNA form, the CDR3 reads TGTGCCAGCAGTGACTCGGCGGTAGCTGACGAGCAGTACTTC. As protein: CASSDSAVADEQYF.

The genes are TRBV28 and TRBJ1-5; D call uncertain. V lost 2 bases, J lost 3 bases, and 8 bases lay in between. The germline V gene encodes CDR1 MDHEN and CDR2 SYDVKM. This CDR3 spans 14 amino acids. The CDR3 loop is CASSLGQHNQPQHF. The CDR3, as DNA: TGTGCCAGCAGTTTAGGGCAGCACAATCAGCCCCAGCATTTT.

This chain uses TRBV27 with TRBJ2-3; possible D gene TRBD2, 5 bases. This CDR3 is 15 amino acids long. Germline V gene sequence: CDR1 MNHEY, CDR2 SMNVEV (reference sequence). V was clipped by 5 bases and J by 6 bases, with 18 bases between them. The CDR3 loop is CASSPNGLALDTQYF. As DNA, the CDR3 is TGTGCCAGCAGTCCAAACGGACTGGCCCTGGATACGCAGTATTTT.